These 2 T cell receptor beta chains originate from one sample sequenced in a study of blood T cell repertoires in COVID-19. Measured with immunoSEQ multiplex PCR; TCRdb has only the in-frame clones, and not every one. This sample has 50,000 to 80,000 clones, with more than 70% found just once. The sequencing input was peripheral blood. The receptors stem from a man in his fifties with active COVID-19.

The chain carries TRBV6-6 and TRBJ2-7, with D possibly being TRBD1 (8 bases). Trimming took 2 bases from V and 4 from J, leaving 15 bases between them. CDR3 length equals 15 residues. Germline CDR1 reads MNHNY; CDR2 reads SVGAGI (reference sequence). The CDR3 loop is CASSYGGDRPYEQYV. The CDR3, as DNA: TGTGCCAGCAGTTACGGGGGGGACAGGCCATACGAGCAGTACGTC.

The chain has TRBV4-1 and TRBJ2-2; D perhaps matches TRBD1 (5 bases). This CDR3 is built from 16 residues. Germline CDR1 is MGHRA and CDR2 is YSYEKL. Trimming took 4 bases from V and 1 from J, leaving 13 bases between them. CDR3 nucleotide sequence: TGCGCCAGCAGCCCGGTGGGGCGGTTGAACACCGGGGAGCTGTTTTTT. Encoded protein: CASSPVGRLNTGELFF.